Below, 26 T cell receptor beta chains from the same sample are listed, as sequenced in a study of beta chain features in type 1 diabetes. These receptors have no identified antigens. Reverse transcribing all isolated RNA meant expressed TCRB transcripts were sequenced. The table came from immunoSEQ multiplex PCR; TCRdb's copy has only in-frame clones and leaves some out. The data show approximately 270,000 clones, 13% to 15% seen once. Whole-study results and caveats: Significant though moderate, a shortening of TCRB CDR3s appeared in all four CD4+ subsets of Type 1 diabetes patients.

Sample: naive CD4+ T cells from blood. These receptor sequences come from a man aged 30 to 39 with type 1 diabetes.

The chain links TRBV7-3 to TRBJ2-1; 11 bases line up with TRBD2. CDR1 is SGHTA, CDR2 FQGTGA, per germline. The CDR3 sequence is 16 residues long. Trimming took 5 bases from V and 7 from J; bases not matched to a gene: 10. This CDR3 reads CASSPRLAGRFNEQFF. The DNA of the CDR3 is TGTGCCAGCAGCCCCCGACTAGCGGGAAGGTTTAATGAGCAGTTCTTC. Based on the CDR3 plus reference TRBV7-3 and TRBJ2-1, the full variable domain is GAGVSQTPSNKVTEKGKYVELRCDPISGHTALYWYRQSLGQGPEFLIYFQGTGAADDSGLPNDRFFAVRPEGSVSTLKIQRTERGDSAVYLCASSPRLAGRFNEQFFGPGTRLTVL.

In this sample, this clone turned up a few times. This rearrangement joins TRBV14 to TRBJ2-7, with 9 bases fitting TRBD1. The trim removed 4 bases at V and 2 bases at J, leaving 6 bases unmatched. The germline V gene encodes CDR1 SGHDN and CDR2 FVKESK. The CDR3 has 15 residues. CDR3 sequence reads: CASSRSQGAAYEQYF. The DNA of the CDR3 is TGTGCCAGCAGCCGCTCACAGGGGGCGGCCTACGAGCAGTACTTC.

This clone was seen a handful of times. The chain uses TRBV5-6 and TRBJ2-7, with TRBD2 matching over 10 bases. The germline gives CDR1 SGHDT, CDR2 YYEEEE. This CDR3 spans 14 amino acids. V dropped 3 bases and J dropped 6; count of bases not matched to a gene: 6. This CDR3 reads CASSSLAGGIEQYF. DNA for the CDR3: TGTGCCAGCAGCTCTTTAGCGGGAGGCATCGAGCAGTACTTC.

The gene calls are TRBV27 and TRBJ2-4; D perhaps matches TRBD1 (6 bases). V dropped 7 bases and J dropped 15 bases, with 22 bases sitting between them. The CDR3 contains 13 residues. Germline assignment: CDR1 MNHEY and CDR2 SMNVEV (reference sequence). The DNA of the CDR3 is TGTGCCAGCACTCCCGTGGGGGACACGGAATGGTACTTC. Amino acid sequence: CASTPVGDTEWYF.

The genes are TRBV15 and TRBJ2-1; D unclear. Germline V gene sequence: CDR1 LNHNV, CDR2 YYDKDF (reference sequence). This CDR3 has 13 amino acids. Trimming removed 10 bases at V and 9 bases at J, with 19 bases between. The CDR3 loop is CANSRDWLSEQFF. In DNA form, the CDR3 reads TGTGCCAACTCCCGAGACTGGTTAAGTGAGCAGTTCTTC.

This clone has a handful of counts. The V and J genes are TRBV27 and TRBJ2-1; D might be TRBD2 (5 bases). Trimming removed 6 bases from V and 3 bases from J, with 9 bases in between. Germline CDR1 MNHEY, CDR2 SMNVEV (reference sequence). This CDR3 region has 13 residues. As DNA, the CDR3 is TGTGCCAGCAGGGACGGGGTCTACAATGAGCAGTTCTTC. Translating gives CASRDGVYNEQFF.

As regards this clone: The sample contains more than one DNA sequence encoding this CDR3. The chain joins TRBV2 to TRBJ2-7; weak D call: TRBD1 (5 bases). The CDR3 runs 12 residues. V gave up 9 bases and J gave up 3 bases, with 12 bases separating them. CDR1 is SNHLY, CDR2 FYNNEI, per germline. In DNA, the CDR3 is TGTGCCAGTAGTACCCAGGGCTACGAGCAGTACTTC. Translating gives CASSTQGYEQYF. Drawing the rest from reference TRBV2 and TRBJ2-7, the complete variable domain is EPEVTQTPSHQVTQMGQEVILRCVPISNHLYFYWYRQILGQKVEFLVSFYNNEISEKSEIFDDQFSVERPDGSNFTLKIRSTKLEDSAMYFCASSTQGYEQYFGPGTRLTVT.

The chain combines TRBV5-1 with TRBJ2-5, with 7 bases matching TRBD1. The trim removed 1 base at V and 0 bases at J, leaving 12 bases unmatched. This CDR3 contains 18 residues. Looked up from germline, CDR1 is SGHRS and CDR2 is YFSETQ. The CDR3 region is CASSLKGRGLTNQETQYF. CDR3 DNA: TGCGCCAGCAGCTTGAAGGGTAGGGGGCTAACTAACCAAGAGACCCAGTACTTC.

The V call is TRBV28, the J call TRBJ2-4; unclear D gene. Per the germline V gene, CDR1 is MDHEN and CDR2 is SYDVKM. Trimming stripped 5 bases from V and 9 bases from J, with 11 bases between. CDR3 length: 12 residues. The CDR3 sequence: CASSPQTTIQYF. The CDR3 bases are TGTGCCAGCAGTCCCCAAACAACCATTCAGTACTTC.

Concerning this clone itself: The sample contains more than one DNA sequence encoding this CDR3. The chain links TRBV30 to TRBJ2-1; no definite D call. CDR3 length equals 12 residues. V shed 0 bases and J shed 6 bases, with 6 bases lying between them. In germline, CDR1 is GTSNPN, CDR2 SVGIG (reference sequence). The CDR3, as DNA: TGTGCCTGGAGTGTACGAGGCAATGAGCAGTTCTTC. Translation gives CAWSVRGNEQFF.

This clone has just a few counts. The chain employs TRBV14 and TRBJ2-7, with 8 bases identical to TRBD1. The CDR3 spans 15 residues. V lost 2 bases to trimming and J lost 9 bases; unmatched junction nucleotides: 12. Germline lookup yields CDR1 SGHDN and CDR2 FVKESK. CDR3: CASSQLPGTGSRQYF. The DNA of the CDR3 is TGTGCCAGCAGCCAACTTCCCGGGACAGGCTCGAGGCAGTACTTC.

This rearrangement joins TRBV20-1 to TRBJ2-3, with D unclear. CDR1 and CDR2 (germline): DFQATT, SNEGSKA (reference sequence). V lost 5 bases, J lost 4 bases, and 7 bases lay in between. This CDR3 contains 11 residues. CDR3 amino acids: CSAPSADTQYF. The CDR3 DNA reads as TGCAGTGCTCCCTCGGCAGATACGCAGTATTTT.

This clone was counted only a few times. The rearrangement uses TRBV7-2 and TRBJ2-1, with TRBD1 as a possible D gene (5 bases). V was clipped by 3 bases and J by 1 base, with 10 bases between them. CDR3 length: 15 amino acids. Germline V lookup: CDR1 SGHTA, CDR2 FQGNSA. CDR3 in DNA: TGTGCCAGCAGCTTCGGACAACCATCCTACAATGAGCAGTTCTTC. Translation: CASSFGQPSYNEQFF.

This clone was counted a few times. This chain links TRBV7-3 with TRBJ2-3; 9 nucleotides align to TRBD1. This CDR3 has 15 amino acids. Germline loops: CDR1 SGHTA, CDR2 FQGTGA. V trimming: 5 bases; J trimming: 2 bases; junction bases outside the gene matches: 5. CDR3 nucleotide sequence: TGTGCCAGCAGCCGGGACAGGGCTGACACAGATACGCAGTATTTT. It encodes CASSRDRADTDTQYF.

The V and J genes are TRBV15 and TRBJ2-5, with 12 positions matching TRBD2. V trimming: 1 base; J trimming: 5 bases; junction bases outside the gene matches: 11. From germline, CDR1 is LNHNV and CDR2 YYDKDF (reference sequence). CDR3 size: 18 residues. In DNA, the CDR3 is TGTGCCACCAGCAGAGTAACTAGCGGGAGGAGGGCCGCCGAGACCCAGTACTTC. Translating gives CATSRVTSGRRAAETQYF. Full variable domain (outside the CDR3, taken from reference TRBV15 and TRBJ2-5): DAMVIQNPRYQVTQFGKPVTLSCSQTLNHNVMYWYQQKSSQAPKLLFHYYDKDFNNEADTPDNFQSRRPNTSFCFLDIRSPGLGDTAMYLCATSRVTSGRRAAETQYFGPGTRLLVL.

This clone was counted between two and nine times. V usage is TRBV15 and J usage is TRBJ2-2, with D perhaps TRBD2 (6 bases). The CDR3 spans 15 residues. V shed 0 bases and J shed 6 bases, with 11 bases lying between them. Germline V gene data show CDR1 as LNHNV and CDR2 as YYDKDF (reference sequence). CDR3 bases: TGTGCCACCAGCAGAGATAAGGGCGGGGCCGGGGAGCTGTTTTTT. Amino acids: CATSRDKGGAGELFF.

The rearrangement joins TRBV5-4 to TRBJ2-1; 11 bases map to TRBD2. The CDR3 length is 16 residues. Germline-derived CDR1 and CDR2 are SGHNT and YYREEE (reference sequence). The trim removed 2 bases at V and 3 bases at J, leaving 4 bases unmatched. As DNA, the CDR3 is TGTGCCAGCAGCTTCCCACTAGCGGGAGACTACAATGAGCAGTTCTTC. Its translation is CASSFPLAGDYNEQFF.

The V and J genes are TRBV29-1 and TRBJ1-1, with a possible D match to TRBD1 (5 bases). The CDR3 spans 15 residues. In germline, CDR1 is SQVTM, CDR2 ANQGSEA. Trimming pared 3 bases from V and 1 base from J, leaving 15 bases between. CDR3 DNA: TGCAGCGTTGACCAAAGGGGTTCTACGAACACTGAAGCTTTCTTT. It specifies CSVDQRGSTNTEAFF.

The CDR3 here is CASIKGGDLYEQYF. CDR3 in DNA: TGTGCCAGCATCAAGGGAGGGGACTTGTACGAGCAGTACTTC. The chain employs TRBV28 and TRBJ2-7; 7 bases agree with TRBD2. This CDR3 comprises 14 residues. With V trimmed by 7 bases and J by 4 bases, 10 bases remained unmatched. CDR1 is MDHEN, CDR2 SYDVKM, per germline.

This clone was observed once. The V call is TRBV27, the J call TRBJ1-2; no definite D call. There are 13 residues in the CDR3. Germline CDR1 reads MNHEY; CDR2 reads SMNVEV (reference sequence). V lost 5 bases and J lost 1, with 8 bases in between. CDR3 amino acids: CASSGKNNYGYTF. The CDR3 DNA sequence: TGTGCCAGCAGTGGCAAGAATAACTATGGCTACACCTTC.

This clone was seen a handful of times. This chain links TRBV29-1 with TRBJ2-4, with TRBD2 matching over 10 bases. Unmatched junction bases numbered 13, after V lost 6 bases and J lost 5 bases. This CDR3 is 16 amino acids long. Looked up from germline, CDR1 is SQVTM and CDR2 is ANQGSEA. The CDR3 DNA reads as TGCAGCGTCCGGTGGGCTAGCGGGAGTTGGGAAAACATTCAGTACTTC. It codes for CSVRWASGSWENIQYF. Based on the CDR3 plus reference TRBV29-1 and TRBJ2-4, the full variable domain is SAVISQKPSRDICQRGTSLTIQCQVDSQVTMMFWYRQQPGQSLTLIATANQGSEATYESGFVIDKFPISRPNLTFSTLTVSNMSPEDSSIYLCSVRWASGSWENIQYFGAGTRLSVL.

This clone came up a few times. For the CDR3, the DNA is TGTGCCAGCAGCTTGACTTCTCCACCCTACAATGAGCAGTTCTTC. Translated, it gives CASSLTSPPYNEQFF. The chain has TRBV7-3 and TRBJ2-1, with D uncertain. The CDR3 contains 15 residues. Germline V lookup: CDR1 SGHTA, CDR2 FQGTGA. V lost 3 bases and J 2 bases, leaving 11 bases between the germline ends.

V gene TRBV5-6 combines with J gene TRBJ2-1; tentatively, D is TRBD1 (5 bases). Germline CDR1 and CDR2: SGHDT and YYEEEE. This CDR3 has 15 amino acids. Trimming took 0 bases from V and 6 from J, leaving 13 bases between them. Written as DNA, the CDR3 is TGTGCCAGCAGCTTGGTTAGGGGTTGGGGCAATGAGCAGTTCTTC. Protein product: CASSLVRGWGNEQFF.

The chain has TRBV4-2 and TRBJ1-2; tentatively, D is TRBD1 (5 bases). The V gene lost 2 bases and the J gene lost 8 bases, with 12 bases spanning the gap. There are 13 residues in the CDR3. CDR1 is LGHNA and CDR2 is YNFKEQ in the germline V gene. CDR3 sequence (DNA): TGTGCCAGCAGCCAAAGCAGGGTGGACGGCTACACCTTC. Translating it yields CASSQSRVDGYTF.

CDR3 DNA sequence: TGTGCCAGCAGCCAAGTTGCTAGCGGGGGTAATGAGCAGTTCTTC. It yields the protein CASSQVASGGNEQFF. The chain combines TRBV4-2 with TRBJ2-1, with 10 bases identical to TRBD2. From germline, CDR1 is LGHNA and CDR2 YNFKEQ. This CDR3 has 15 residues. The V and J ends lost 1 base and 7 bases, in that order; junction bases with no gene match: 4.

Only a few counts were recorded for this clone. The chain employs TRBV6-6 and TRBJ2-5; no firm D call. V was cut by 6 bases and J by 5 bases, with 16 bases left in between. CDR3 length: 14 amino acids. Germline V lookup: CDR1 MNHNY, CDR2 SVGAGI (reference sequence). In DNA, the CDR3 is TGTGCCAGCAGAGAGGATCCGTCTTTGGAGACCCAGTACTTC. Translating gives CASREDPSLETQYF.